Only one count was recorded for the clone carrying this TCR beta chain. In the study's own analysis: Reference gene primer amplification gave estimated nucleated cell counts. Sequencing was performed with immunoSEQ multiplex PCR; in TCRdb, only in-frame clones are kept and a portion is missing. V, J and clone size were drawn from that table, and D and trimming were deduced from the DNA. The profile shows under 95,000 clones, roughly 85% of them singletons. The entry originates in a study of blood T cell repertoires in COVID-19. Germline CDR1 MNHEY, CDR2 SVGAGI. The V gene end was trimmed by 6 bases and the J gene end by 3 bases; junction bases not matched to a gene: 6. CDR3 size: 14 residues.

This clonotype was obtained from a man aged 50-59 years with COVID-19, enrolled during active disease. Material: peripheral blood. The chain has TRBV6-5 and TRBJ1-1, with 8 bases lining up with TRBD1. Here the CDR3 DNA reads TGTGCCAGCAGAAAACAGGGGGAGTACACTGAAGCTTTCTTT. It yields the protein CASRKQGEYTEAFF.